Each of the 30 T cell receptor beta chains below was sequenced from the same sample in a study of vaccination and CD4 T cells after COVID-19. The antigens these receptors bind are not known. The Oncomine TCR Beta short-read assay sequenced DNA from cultured CD4+ T cells. TCRdb reanalysed the PCR reads using MiXCR and keeps one entry per CDR3 protein. The table records around 4,200 distinct CDR3 sequences, 60% to 80% of them present only once. The treatment: 10-day PBMC culture with coronavirus spike peptide pools or control peptides (ViraFEST assay). Sequenced sample: CD4+ T cells from blood, cultured in vitro. The receptors were sampled from a human donor who had recovered from COVID-19.

The CDR3 nucleotides read TGTGCCAGCACCCAGGGGTCTACAGGGAGTAGTGGCGAGCAGTACTTC. The encoded protein is CASTQGSTGSSGEQYF. This chain links TRBV7-2 with TRBJ2-7, with a possible D match to TRBD1 (6 bases). CDR1 SGHTA and CDR2 FQGNSA come from the germline V gene. This CDR3 is built from 16 residues. Deletions cut 7 bases from V and 6 bases from J, with 25 bases between.

This sequence joins TRBV2 and TRBJ1-1; no reliable D call. Trimming removed 6 bases at V and 5 bases at J, with 4 bases between. The CDR3 covers 10 residues. Germline V lookup: CDR1 SNHLY, CDR2 FYNNEI. The CDR3 spells CASRRTEAFF. DNA of the CDR3: TGTGCCAGCAGGAGAACTGAAGCTTTCTTT. Based on the CDR3 plus reference TRBV2 and TRBJ1-1, the full variable domain is EPEVTQTPSHQVTQMGQEVILRCVPISNHLYFYWYRQILGQKVEFLVSFYNNEISEKSEIFDDQFSVERPDGSNFTLKIRSTKLEDSAMYFCASRRTEAFFGQGTRLTVV.

V usage is TRBV28 and J usage is TRBJ1-5; perhaps TRBD1 as D (6 bases). CDR1 MDHEN and CDR2 SYDVKM come from the germline V gene. The CDR3 length is 13 residues. Trimming took off 7 bases at V and 9 bases at J, with 16 bases between the two ends. CDR3 amino acids: CASNSGQPWPQHF. CDR3 DNA sequence: TGTGCCAGCAATTCCGGACAGCCCTGGCCCCAGCATTTT. Filled out from reference TRBV28 and TRBJ1-5, the complete variable domain reads DVKVTQSSRYLVKRTGEKVFLECVQDMDHENMFWYRQDPGLGLRLIYFSYDVKMKEKGDIPEGYSVSREKKERFSLILESASTNQTSMYLCASNSGQPWPQHFGDGTRLSIL.

The chain is built from TRBV6-2 or TRBV6-3 and TRBJ1-5; D might be TRBD1 (5 bases). With 8 bases removed from V and 3 bases from J, the gap between germline ends came to 11 bases. The CDR3 runs 13 residues. Germline CDR1 is MNHEY and CDR2 is SVGEGT. CDR3 bases: TGTGCCAGCGGTCGGACAAACAATCAGCCCCAGCATTTT. This sequence encodes CASGRTNNQPQHF.

The chain combines TRBV7-2 with TRBJ1-5; no definite D call. The CDR3 is made up of 13 amino acids. The germline V gene has CDR1 SGHTA and CDR2 FQGNSA. Trimming took off 5 bases at V and 4 bases at J, with 9 bases between the two ends. The CDR3 DNA sequence: TGTGCCAGCAGCACGCACCAGAATCAGCCCCAGCATTTT. As protein: CASSTHQNQPQHF.

The chain is built from TRBV7-9 and TRBJ1-6; D unresolved. V gave up 1 base and J gave up 10 bases, with 5 bases separating them. This CDR3 has 12 amino acids. Germline V gene data show CDR1 as SEHNR and CDR2 as FQNEAQ (reference sequence). Here the CDR3 DNA reads TGTGCCAGCAGCTTAGTTGTCTCACCCCTCCACTTT. This gives the protein CASSLVVSPLHF.

The V gene is TRBV20-1, the J gene TRBJ2-6; no clear D. V was cut by 3 bases and J by 1 base, with 16 bases left in between. Germline values: CDR1 DFQATT, CDR2 SNEGSKA (reference sequence). CDR3 length equals 17 residues. The CDR3, as DNA: TGCAGTGCTAGGAAAAGTGGAATTTTGTCTGGGGCCAACGTCCTGACTTTC. Amino acids: CSARKSGILSGANVLTF.

The chain is built from TRBV10-1 and TRBJ2-2, with 10 nucleotides matching TRBD1. Germline CDR1 is WNHNN and CDR2 is SYGVQD (reference sequence). Trimming cost V 5 bases and J 5 bases; bases outside gene matches: 2. The CDR3 loop spans 14 amino acids. DNA of the CDR3: TGCGCCAGCAGTTGGGGACAGGGGACCGGGGAGCTGTTTTTT. It encodes CASSWGQGTGELFF.

This clonotype was counted between two and nine times. This sequence joins TRBV12-3 or TRBV12-4 and TRBJ1-2, with D perhaps TRBD1 (5 bases). The CDR3 loop spans 12 amino acids. Trimming pared 1 base from V and 9 bases from J, leaving 9 bases between. The CDR3 nucleotides read TGTGCCAGCAGTTTAGGAGGGGAGAGCTACACCTTC. Protein product: CASSLGGESYTF.

This clonotype showed up just a few times. The chain has TRBV20-1 and TRBJ1-2; perhaps TRBD1 as D (6 bases). This CDR3 has 13 amino acids. Trimming shortened V by 5 bases and J by 7 bases, and 17 bases separated the two germline ends. Germline loops: CDR1 DFQATT, CDR2 SNEGSKA (reference sequence). CDR3 protein: CSAPEGDTGGYTF. DNA of the CDR3: TGCAGTGCTCCCGAGGGGGATACGGGTGGCTACACCTTC.

This clonotype was recorded a few times. CDR3 nucleotides: TGTGCCAGCAGTACCAGACTAGCGGGGGGGACGAACACCGGGGAGCTGTTTTTT. It translates to CASSTRLAGGTNTGELFF. The J gene is TRBJ2-2, the V gene TRBV27, with 14 bases that match TRBD2. Unmatched junction bases numbered 5, after V lost 5 bases and J lost 0 bases. This CDR3 comprises 18 residues. The germline gives CDR1 MNHEY, CDR2 SMNVEV (reference sequence).

The chain carries TRBV7-2 and TRBJ1-1, with D maybe TRBD1 (5 bases). V gave up 1 base and J gave up 7 bases, with 16 bases separating them. The CDR3 is made up of 15 amino acids. Germline CDR1 and CDR2: SGHTA and FQGNSA. In DNA, the CDR3 is TGTGCCAGCAGCTTAGGGCAGGGCGGAACGGATGAAGCTTTCTTT. It encodes CASSLGQGGTDEAFF.

The gene calls are TRBV6-2 or TRBV6-3 and TRBJ2-2; 11 nucleotides agree with TRBD1. The CDR3 spans 18 residues. V shed 4 bases, J shed 0 bases, and the junction held 7 bases outside the gene matches. Germline V gene lookup returns CDR1 MNHEY and CDR2 SVGEGT. Here the CDR3 reads CASSSGQGVPTNTGELFF. CDR3 sequence (DNA): TGTGCCAGCAGTTCGGGACAGGGGGTACCCACGAACACCGGGGAGCTGTTTTTT.

The chain has TRBV19 and TRBJ2-1; 9 bases are a match to TRBD1. Germline lookup yields CDR1 LNHDA and CDR2 SQIVND (reference sequence). Trimming at V came to 2 bases and at J to 8 bases, leaving 10 bases not matched to a gene. CDR3 length: 16 amino acids. The CDR3 is CASSISGQGPAYEQFF. In DNA, the CDR3 is TGTGCCAGTAGTATATCGGGACAGGGCCCCGCATATGAGCAGTTCTTC.

This chain uses TRBV6-1 with TRBJ1-5, with 7 bases that match TRBD1. CDR1 and CDR2 (germline): MNHNS, SASEGT. After removal of 6 bases from V and 3 bases from J, the junction contained 8 bases not matched to a gene. The CDR3 extends over 15 amino acids. The CDR3 here is CASSSGTAANQPQHF. The DNA of the CDR3 is TGTGCCAGCAGCTCCGGGACAGCGGCCAATCAGCCCCAGCATTTT.

The chain recombines TRBV2 with TRBJ1-4; TRBD1 matches 7 bases. This CDR3 contains 14 residues. Unmatched junction bases numbered 7, after V lost 5 bases and J lost 7 bases. Germline loops: CDR1 SNHLY, CDR2 FYNNEI. The CDR3: CASSRQGGIEKLFF. For the CDR3, the DNA is TGTGCCAGCAGTAGACAGGGCGGGATTGAAAAACTGTTTTTT.

V usage is TRBV5-4 and J usage is TRBJ2-2; D assignment may be TRBD1 or TRBD2 (5 bases each). The CDR3 spans 15 residues. The germline V gene has CDR1 SGHNT and CDR2 YYREEE (reference sequence). V gave up 0 bases and J gave up 1 base, with 7 bases separating them. The CDR3 here is CASSLGGRNTGELFF. CDR3 nucleotide sequence: TGTGCCAGCAGCTTGGGGGGGAGGAACACCGGGGAGCTGTTTTTT.

The chain combines TRBV20-1 with TRBJ1-4; D may be TRBD1 (5 bases). CDR3 length: 12 residues. Trimming took off 4 bases at V and 11 bases at J, with 14 bases between the two ends. The germline V gene encodes CDR1 DFQATT and CDR2 SNEGSKA (reference sequence). In nucleotides, the CDR3 is TGCAGTGCTAATTCAGGGCTGGGGAAACTGTTTTTT. This sequence encodes CSANSGLGKLFF.

This clonotype was counted between two and nine times. This chain's CDR3 is CASSFMVGGSYGYTF. The DNA of the CDR3 is TGTGCCAGCAGTTTTATGGTTGGGGGCAGCTATGGCTACACCTTC. The chain links TRBV27 to TRBJ1-2, with D perhaps matching TRBD1 (6 bases). Trimming removed 3 bases at V and 4 bases at J, with 15 bases between. The CDR3 is made up of 15 amino acids. Germline loops: CDR1 MNHEY, CDR2 SMNVEV (reference sequence).

The V and J genes are TRBV5-4 and TRBJ2-2; tentative D call: TRBD1 (6 bases). Trimming stripped 4 bases from V and 0 bases from J, with 13 bases between. Germline V gene lookup returns CDR1 SGHNT and CDR2 YYREEE (reference sequence). This CDR3 region has 16 residues. The CDR3 DNA reads as TGTGCCAGCAGCCGATTAGCAGGGGCGAACACCGGGGAGCTGTTTTTT. It codes for CASSRLAGANTGELFF.

The chain uses TRBV24-1 and TRBJ1-2; maybe TRBD1 (5 bases). Trimming stripped 3 bases from V and 0 bases from J, with 10 bases between. The CDR3 has 15 amino acids. Germline V gene lookup returns CDR1 KGHDR and CDR2 SFDVKD. The CDR3 bases are TGTGCCACCAGTGATGGGGACTGGACTAACTATGGCTACACCTTC. Its protein product is CATSDGDWTNYGYTF.

This rearrangement joins TRBV6-2 or TRBV6-3 to TRBJ2-2; D is unresolved. The germline gives CDR1 MNHEY, CDR2 SVGEGT. Deletions cut 5 bases from V and 0 bases from J, with 13 bases between. The CDR3 length is 16 residues. CDR3: CASSSLGAANTGELFF. In DNA form, the CDR3 reads TGTGCCAGCAGTAGTTTAGGAGCAGCGAACACCGGGGAGCTGTTTTTT.

This chain joins TRBV10-1 and TRBJ1-1; D not resolved. This CDR3 spans 12 amino acids. The ends were cut back, 10 bases at V and 5 bases at J, with 14 bases in the middle. Germline CDR1 and CDR2: WNHNN and SYGVQD (reference sequence). CDR3 region: CATRKGSTEAFF. For the CDR3, the DNA is TGCGCCACGCGAAAGGGCTCGACTGAAGCTTTCTTT.

The chain joins TRBV19 to TRBJ2-5, with 7 bases matching TRBD1. J gave up 1 base and V 3 bases, and 11 bases lay outside the gene matches. The CDR3 is 17 amino acids. The V gene's germline CDR1 is LNHDA and CDR2 SQIVND (reference sequence). The CDR3 region has the DNA TGTGCCAGTAGTATGGAACCGGGACAGATCGCCCAAGAGACCCAGTACTTC. Its protein product is CASSMEPGQIAQETQYF.

This clonotype showed up just a few times. The chain uses TRBV6-5 and TRBJ1-1, with TRBD1 as a possible D gene (6 bases). Trimming left V 1 base short and J 2 bases short, with 8 bases between. The germline CDR1 and CDR2 sequences are MNHEY and SVGAGI. The CDR3 is 14 residues long. The CDR3 is CASSYLQGNTEAFF. DNA for the CDR3: TGTGCCAGCAGTTACTTACAGGGTAACACTGAAGCTTTCTTT.

V is TRBV2 and J is TRBJ1-6; unclear D gene. This CDR3 comprises 15 residues. Germline-derived CDR1 and CDR2 are SNHLY and FYNNEI. V was pared by 10 bases and J by 7 bases, with 20 bases between. The CDR3 coding sequence is TGTGCCACCACCACCCGGGGTGGGGTAAATTCACCCCTCCACTTT. This sequence encodes CATTTRGGVNSPLHF.

The sample holds a few counts of this clonotype. The chain couples TRBV6-2 or TRBV6-3 to TRBJ1-3; D is possibly TRBD1 (5 bases). Germline CDR1 reads MNHEY; CDR2 reads SVGEGT. The CDR3 spans 15 residues. The V gene lost 1 base and the J gene lost 2 bases, with 9 bases spanning the gap. The CDR3 sequence: CASSYYGTAGNTIYF. CDR3 nucleotides: TGTGCCAGCAGTTACTACGGGACGGCTGGAAACACCATATATTTT.

This clonotype appeared a few times. The chain couples TRBV18 to TRBJ2-7; 7 bases map to TRBD1. The V segment lost 8 bases and the J segment 0 bases; nucleotides outside the gene matches: 7. The CDR3 loop spans 14 amino acids. CDR1 is KGHSH and CDR2 is LQKENI in the germline V gene. The CDR3 sequence is CASTLGGPSYEQYF. The CDR3 DNA is TGTGCCAGCACCTTAGGGGGCCCCTCCTACGAGCAGTACTTC.

This clonotype was seen only a few times. This chain joins TRBV19 and TRBJ1-2; a weak D match, TRBD1 (5 bases). Trimming cost V 5 bases and J 4 bases, with 17 bases left between them. The length of the CDR3 is 15 residues. The germline V gene encodes CDR1 LNHDA and CDR2 SQIVND (reference sequence). CDR3 region: CASSWGVSTLYGYTF. CDR3 in DNA: TGTGCCAGTAGTTGGGGGGTCAGCACCCTCTATGGCTACACCTTC. The entire variable domain, with the rest obtained from reference TRBV19 and TRBJ1-2, is as follows: DGGITQSPKYLFRKEGQNVTLSCEQNLNHDAMYWYRQDPGQGLRLIYYSQIVNDFQKGDIAEGYSVSREKKESFPLTVTSAQKNPTAFYLCASSWGVSTLYGYTFGSGTRLTVV.

The chain has TRBV2 and TRBJ2-7; 9 bases align to TRBD1. Trimming at V came to 5 bases and at J to 0 bases, leaving 8 bases not matched to a gene. The CDR3 extends over 16 amino acids. Germline lookup yields CDR1 SNHLY and CDR2 FYNNEI. The CDR3 reads CASSYTGGLLSYEQYF. CDR3 nucleotides: TGTGCCAGCAGTTATACAGGGGGCCTCCTCTCCTACGAGCAGTACTTC.